The subject of this entry is one TCR beta chain. What it binds is not known. These data originate in a study of CXCR3-negative and CXCR3-positive naive CD8 T cells. Study-wide background: Roughly 1.5 +/- 0.3 million TRB reads came from each library, giving 130 million to 150 million in total. General study findings and limits: Cryopreserved cells partially lost CXCR3 expression, and fresh PBMCs were used in most assays. Naive CXCR3-positive and CXCR3-negative cells shared similar TRBV-TRBJ usage, unlike memory cells.

The authors gated naive CD8+ T cells as CD45RO-CCR7+CD27+CD95-. CDR1 and CDR2 (germline): DFQATT, SNEGSKA (reference sequence). This CDR3 contains 16 residues. Researchers prepared the TRB cDNA libraries using 5' RACE with UMI labels. TCRdb processed the 5' RACE reads again and assigns one entry to each CDR3 protein, with no DNA. This repertoire comprises some 48,000 distinct CDR3 sequences; its ten largest clones make up about 2.5%. The clonotype was recovered from a human donor in good health. Some clones in this sample may be carry-over from other donors' samples. The gene calls are TRBV20-1 and TRBJ1-5. The source material was naive CXCR3- CD8+ T cells from blood. This sample's subset: CD45RO-CCR7+CD27+CD95- naive CD8+ T cells lacking CXCR3 (TNR3-). The CDR3 sequence: CSARELGWKGNQPQHF.